This TCR beta chain originates from a study of CD8 T cells in ankylosing spondylitis. General study results and limits: Seemingly characteristic of ankylosing spondylitis blood was a TCR beta motif consisting of about 8 highly homologous variants. Relatively scarce in peripheral blood, disease-linked clones were CD8+. Past studies reported some motif variants in reactive arthritis synovial fluid and blood. Researchers reportedly found disease-linked clones significantly enriched in matched ankylosing spondylitis synovial fluid.

In making TCR beta libraries, quantitative 5'-RACE with molecular barcodes was used. Using its own MiXCR run on the 5' RACE reads, TCRdb lists one record per CDR3 protein. The top ten clones hold more than 12% of a sample with some 330,000 distinct CDR3 sequences, under 8.5% of them seen once. CDR3 length: 13 residues. V was clipped by 1 base and J by 6 bases, with 8 bases between them. CDR1 SGHDT and CDR2 YYEEEE come from the germline V gene. At least ten counts were recorded for this clonotype. Its antigen is still unknown. The sequencing sample was made of blood, either unsorted or a sorted T cell fraction (not recorded which). The sequence was obtained from a male donor with ankylosing spondylitis. The chain uses TRBV5-6 and TRBJ2-1, with a possible D match to TRBD1 (5 bases). CDR3 coding DNA: TGTGCCAGCAGCTTGAAGGGGCTCAATGAGCAGTTCTTC. Translated: CASSLKGLNEQFF.